The rows below give T cell receptor beta chains drawn from one sample of a study of T cell responses to AZD1222 COVID-19 vaccine. Some clones are missing from TCRdb's copy, which holds only in-frame ones; the method was immunoSEQ multiplex PCR. The table lists about 140,000 clones, just over 90% of them singletons. Sequences were derived from peripheral blood, sampled 28 days after the second AZD1222 dose. The receptors come from an adult who received the AZD1222 COVID-19 vaccine. Both conserved end residues are part of each CDR3. D genes are given only for firm matches. Some rows mark clone size as missing; the rest say once, few, many or name a class of expanded clone.

J,V,size,D,DNA,CDR3
TRBJ2-7,TRBV7-9,once,TRBD2,TGTGCCAGCAGCGAAAGCGGGACTAGCGGGAACTACGAGCAGTACTTC,CASSESGTSGNYEQYF
TRBJ2-6,TRBV27,.,.,TGTGCCAGCAGTCCCCGTTGGACTGGGGCCAACGTCCTGACTTTC,CASSPRWTGANVLTF
TRBJ1-1,TRBV5-1,.,TRBD1,TGCGCCAGCAGCTTGGAGCAGGGGGCGAATACTGAAGCTTTCTTT,CASSLEQGANTEAFF
TRBJ1-5,TRBV12-3/TRBV12-4,.,.,TGTGCCAGCAGTCCCGGGGGGGATCAGCCCCAGCATTTT,CASSPGGDQPQHF
TRBJ2-2,TRBV14,.,.,TGTGCCAGCAGCCCCGGACCGGCCGGGGAGCTGTTTTTT,CASSPGPAGELFF
TRBJ1-6,TRBV5-1,.,TRBD1,TGCGCCAGCAGCTTGCAGGGGGCGGTAAATTCACCCCTCCACTTT,CASSLQGAVNSPLHF
TRBJ1-5,TRBV18,.,TRBD1,TGTGCCAGCTCGCCAGGGGGGGGGAACAATCAGCCCCAGCATTTT,CASSPGGGNNQPQHF
TRBJ1-5,TRBV7-9,.,.,TGTGCCAGCAGCTTAGCTGAAGGAACCGTTCAGCCCCAGCATTTT,CASSLAEGTVQPQHF
TRBJ1-4,TRBV19,.,.,TGTGCCAGTAGTGCCCGGGCCCCTAATGAAAAACTGTTTTTT,CASSARAPNEKLFF
TRBJ1-6,TRBV7-8,.,TRBD1,TGTGCCAGCAGCTTCCCCCCGGGACAGGGGTATTCACCCCTCCACTTT,CASSFPPGQGYSPLHF
TRBJ1-4,TRBV7-9,.,.,TGTGCCAGCACCGAGTCCGAAAAACTGTTTTTT,CASTESEKLFF
TRBJ1-3,TRBV19,.,.,TGTGCCAGTAGTCTGGGTCAGGCCGTATTTGGAAACACCATATATTTT,CASSLGQAVFGNTIYF
TRBJ2-5,TRBV7-9,.,TRBD2,TGTGCCAGCAGCTTAGGGACTAGCGGGGGACAAGAGACCCAGTACTTC,CASSLGTSGGQETQYF
TRBJ2-1,TRBV28,.,TRBD2,TGTGCCAGCAGTCCCACAACTAGCGGGGCCTACAATGAGCAGTTCTTC,CASSPTTSGAYNEQFF
TRBJ2-5,TRBV3-1/TRBV3-2,.,.,TGTGCCAGCAGCCCTGGGTGGAAAGAGACCCAGTACTTC,CASSPGWKETQYF
TRBJ1-1,TRBV9,.,.,TGTGCCAGCAGCGTAGCGGGGAACACTGAAGCTTTCTTT,CASSVAGNTEAFF
TRBJ2-7,TRBV7-6,.,.,TGTGCCAGCAGCCCCCTGACTAGTTTGAACGAGCAGTACTTC,CASSPLTSLNEQYF
TRBJ1-2,TRBV5-5,.,.,TGTGCCAGCAGCTTGGTTGTGGGGGTCAGCTCAGACACCTTC,CASSLVVGVSSDTF
TRBJ1-1,TRBV25-1,.,TRBD1,TGTGCCAGCAGTGAATTGGGCAGGGGGATCACTGAAGCTTTCTTT,CASSELGRGITEAFF
TRBJ2-1,TRBV6-1,.,TRBD2,TGTGCCAGCAGTGAAGGAAGCGGGAGCTACAATGAGCAGTTCTTC,CASSEGSGSYNEQFF
TRBJ2-1,TRBV6-5,.,TRBD2,TGTGCCAGCAGGTGGGTAGCGGGCACGTCCGAGCAGTTCTTC,CASRWVAGTSEQFF
TRBJ1-4,TRBV6-5,.,.,TGTGCCAGCAGAGCAGCTTATGCAACTAATGAAAAACTGTTTTTT,CASRAAYATNEKLFF
TRBJ2-1,TRBV6-5,.,.,TGTGCCAGCACGCAGGGTCCCTACAATGAGCAGTTCTTC,CASTQGPYNEQFF
TRBJ2-3,TRBV1,.,.,TGCACCAGCAGCCAAGTGGTAATAGCGGGGGGCGAGGACACCGTCACAGATACGCAGTATTTT,CTSSQVVIAGGEDTVTDTQYF
TRBJ1-2,TRBV27,.,TRBD1,TGTGCCAGCAGTTTATTGGGACAGGGGTATGGCTACACCTTC,CASSLLGQGYGYTF
TRBJ1-4,TRBV5-1,.,.,TGCGCCAGCAGCTTGGCGGGTCAGGGACCGGAAAAACTGTTTTTT,CASSLAGQGPEKLFF
TRBJ2-1,TRBV6-5,.,.,TGTGCCAGCAGTTCACGCTCCTACAATGAGCAGTTCTTC,CASSSRSYNEQFF
TRBJ1-1,TRBV5-1,.,.,TGCGCCAGCAGCTTGTCGCCCGATTGGGGGACTGAAGCTTTCTTT,CASSLSPDWGTEAFF
TRBJ1-1,TRBV6-5,.,.,TGTGCCAGCAGAAGCCGGGCCCTTGAAGCTTTCTTT,CASRSRALEAFF
TRBJ2-5,TRBV9,.,.,TGTGCCAGCAGCGTCAAGGATGTCCGGGAGACCCAGTACTTC,CASSVKDVRETQYF
TRBJ2-3,TRBV2,.,TRBD1,TGTGCCAGCGCACAGGACAGGGAGCCCACAGATACGCAGTATTTT,CASAQDREPTDTQYF
TRBJ1-6,TRBV24-1,.,TRBD1,TGTGCCACCAGTGACCCCGCGACAGGGAATTCACCCCTCCACTTT,CATSDPATGNSPLHF
TRBJ2-7,TRBV7-3,.,.,TGTGCCAGCAGCTCTCTTGTGGGGAGGAACTACGAGCAGTACTTC,CASSSLVGRNYEQYF
TRBJ2-7,TRBV11-2,.,.,TGTGCCAGCAGCTCGAAGACAGGCGGACAACGGGAGCAGTACTTC,CASSSKTGGQREQYF
TRBJ2-1,TRBV5-6,.,.,TGTGCCAGCAGCCGCTCCGATTCCTACAATGAGCAGTTCTTC,CASSRSDSYNEQFF
TRBJ2-5,TRBV5-4,.,.,TGTGCCAGCAGCCCGGGACCGAACCAAGAGACCCAGTACTTC,CASSPGPNQETQYF
TRBJ1-6,TRBV2,.,.,TGTGCCAGCAGTGATGATAGGGGCGCGTCGCGGAATTCACCCCTCCACTTT,CASSDDRGASRNSPLHF
TRBJ2-1,TRBV7-7,.,TRBD2,TGTGCCAGCAGCCGAGCGGGGGGACCCTACAATGAGCAGTTCTTC,CASSRAGGPYNEQFF
TRBJ1-2,TRBV9,.,TRBD1,TGTGCCAGCAGCGTAGGGGGGACAGCCCAGGACTATGGCTACACCTTC,CASSVGGTAQDYGYTF
TRBJ1-6,TRBV9,.,.,TGTGCCAGCAGCGTAGAAGGGGGGGGTTCACCCCTCCACTTT,CASSVEGGGSPLHF